A single sample gave rise to the 3 T cell receptor beta chains below, sequenced in a study of T-cell reconstitution after alpha-beta-depleted transplantation in children. These receptors' antigens are unknown. Study-wide points: Approximately two months post-transplant, alpha-beta T cells reportedly originated from several hundred expanded graft clones.

Preparation of the TCRbeta library used unique molecular identifiers. TCRdb passed the PCR reads through MiXCR, listing each CDR3 protein once. The table has 25,000 to 35,000 distinct CDR3 sequences, 5.5% to 7% seen once. This sample comprised peripheral blood, obtained 60 days after TCRalphabeta/CD19-depleted stem cell transplant. Receptors were obtained from a child less than two years old who had a stem cell transplant for acute myeloid leukemia, so the T cells may come from the graft donor.

This clonotype was seen a handful of times. V usage is TRBV5-4 and J usage is TRBJ2-4; D possibly matches TRBD1 or TRBD2 (5 bases each). CDR3 length: 14 amino acids. The germline gives CDR1 SGHNT, CDR2 YYREEE (reference sequence). V dropped 4 bases and J dropped 3 bases, with 11 bases sitting between them. The CDR3, as DNA: TGTGCCAGCAGCGTTGAGAGGGGCAAAAACATTCAGTACTTC. Protein sequence: CASSVERGKNIQYF.

The chain uses TRBV13 and TRBJ1-1; D is uncertain. CDR1 is PRHDT, CDR2 FYEKMQ, per germline (reference sequence). The CDR3 contains 12 residues. V was trimmed by 1 base and J by 5 bases, leaving 5 bases between them. The DNA of the CDR3 is TGTGCCAGCAGCTTAGATAGGACTGAAGCTTTCTTT. Encoded protein: CASSLDRTEAFF.

This chain links TRBV7-8 with TRBJ2-6; no clear D. The V end was cut by 4 bases, the J end by 0 bases, with 4 bases between. The CDR3 is made up of 14 amino acids. Per germline, CDR1 SGHVS and CDR2 FQNEAQ. For the CDR3, the DNA is TGTGCCAGCAGCTCTGACTCTGGGGCCAACGTCCTGACTTTC. Its translation is CASSSDSGANVLTF.